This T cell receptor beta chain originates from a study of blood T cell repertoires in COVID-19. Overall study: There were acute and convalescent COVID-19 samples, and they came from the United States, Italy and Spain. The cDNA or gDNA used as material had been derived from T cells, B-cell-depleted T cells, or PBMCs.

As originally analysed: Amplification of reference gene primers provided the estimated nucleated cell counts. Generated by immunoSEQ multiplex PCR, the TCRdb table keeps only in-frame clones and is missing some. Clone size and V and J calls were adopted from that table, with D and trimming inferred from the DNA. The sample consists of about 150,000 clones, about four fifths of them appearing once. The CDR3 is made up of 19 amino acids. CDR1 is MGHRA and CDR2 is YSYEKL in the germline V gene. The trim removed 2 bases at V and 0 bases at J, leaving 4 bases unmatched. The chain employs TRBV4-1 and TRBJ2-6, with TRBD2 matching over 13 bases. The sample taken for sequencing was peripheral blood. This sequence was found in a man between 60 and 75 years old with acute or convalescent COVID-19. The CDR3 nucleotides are TGCGCCAGCAGCCAAAGGACTAGCGGGGGTAACTCTGGGGCCAACGTCCTGACTTTC. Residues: CASSQRTSGGNSGANVLTF.